These 14 T cell receptor beta chains came from one sample sequenced in a study of blood T cell repertoires in COVID-19. Sequencing was performed with immunoSEQ multiplex PCR; in TCRdb, only in-frame clones are kept and a portion is missing. Here the sample spans under 150,000 clones, roughly 77% being singletons. Sequencing used peripheral blood. Receptors were obtained from a man between 60 and 75 years old with acute or convalescent COVID-19.

The chain joins TRBV19 to TRBJ2-3; 9 bases map to TRBD2. The CDR3 totals 16 residues. The germline V gene has CDR1 LNHDA and CDR2 SQIVND (reference sequence). V shed 5 bases, J shed 3 bases, and the junction held 9 bases outside the gene matches. The CDR3 sequence is CASSVGTSIGTDTQYF. The CDR3 DNA is TGTGCCAGTAGTGTGGGGACTAGCATTGGGACAGATACGCAGTATTTT.

The chain employs TRBV6-6 and TRBJ2-7; TRBD2 might be the D (5 bases). This CDR3 is 14 amino acids long. The germline CDR1 and CDR2 sequences are MNHNY and SVGAGI (reference sequence). Trimming shortened V by 6 bases and J by 2 bases, and 14 bases separated the two germline ends. The CDR3 DNA follows: TGTGCCAGCAGCGACCCCCGGGAAACCTACGAGCAGTACTTC. Encoded protein: CASSDPRETYEQYF.

This chain uses TRBV6-5 with TRBJ1-2; 10 nucleotides align to TRBD1. V dropped 2 bases and J dropped 8; count of bases not matched to a gene: 8. This CDR3 region has 15 residues. The germline gives CDR1 MNHEY, CDR2 SVGAGI. The CDR3 DNA is TGTGCCAGCAGTTACAGTCCGGGACAGGGGTACGGCTACACCTTC. As protein: CASSYSPGQGYGYTF.

This clone appeared a few times. This chain joins TRBV24-1 and TRBJ2-1, with D perhaps TRBD2 (6 bases). Per germline, CDR1 KGHDR and CDR2 SFDVKD. The V end lost 4 bases, the J end lost 10 bases, and 10 bases lay between the germline ends. CDR3 size: 12 residues. In nucleotides, the CDR3 is TGTGCCACCAGTGAGAACCGGGGGGAGCAGTTCTTC. Its translation is CATSENRGEQFF.

The V gene is TRBV24-1, the J gene TRBJ2-3; D might be TRBD2 (5 bases). The CDR3 extends over 13 amino acids. Trimming cost V 8 bases and J 4 bases, with 12 bases left between them. In germline, CDR1 is KGHDR, CDR2 SFDVKD. The CDR3 protein is CATTGRWADTQYF. The CDR3 nucleotides read TGTGCCACCACGGGGAGATGGGCAGATACGCAGTATTTT.

The chain links TRBV19 to TRBJ2-5; TRBD1 matches 8 bases. In germline, CDR1 is LNHDA, CDR2 SQIVND (reference sequence). The V segment lost 4 bases and the J segment 5 bases; nucleotides outside the gene matches: 12. This CDR3 region has 16 residues. This CDR3 is CASSTIQGAGGETQYF. The CDR3 region has the DNA TGTGCCAGTAGTACGATCCAGGGGGCAGGGGGGGAGACCCAGTACTTC.

The chain recombines TRBV27 with TRBJ2-5; D is perhaps TRBD1 (6 bases). Germline CDR1 and CDR2: MNHEY and SMNVEV (reference sequence). V was pared by 10 bases and J by 5 bases, with 17 bases between. The CDR3 runs to 13 residues. CDR3 sequence: CATKQGNQETQYF. The CDR3 region has the DNA TGTGCCACCAAACAGGGTAATCAGGAGACCCAGTACTTC.

This clone was counted a few times. V is TRBV3-1 (or the pseudogene TRBV3-2) and J is TRBJ2-4; D perhaps matches TRBD1 (5 bases). With 5 bases removed from V and 0 bases from J, the gap between germline ends came to 11 bases. From germline, CDR1 is LGHDT and CDR2 YNNKEL (reference sequence). There are 15 residues in the CDR3. This CDR3 reads CASSGHGEAKNIQYF. DNA for the CDR3: TGTGCCAGCAGCGGACATGGTGAAGCCAAAAACATTCAGTACTTC.

This clone was detected many times. CDR3 nucleotide sequence: TGTGCCAGCTCACCTACGAACGGTGACTATGGCTACACCTTC. It encodes CASSPTNGDYGYTF. The genes are TRBV18 and TRBJ1-2; D is unclear. V lost 3 bases, J lost 3 bases, and 11 bases lay in between. CDR3 length equals 14 residues. Germline CDR1 is KGHSH and CDR2 is LQKENI.

This chain uses TRBV30 with TRBJ2-1; TRBD2 is a possible D gene (7 bases). Germline loops: CDR1 GTSNPN, CDR2 SVGIG (reference sequence). The CDR3 runs to 18 residues. V gave up 1 base and J gave up 0 bases, with 19 bases separating them. The CDR3 DNA reads as TGTGCCTGGAGTGGGGCGGGCGGGGGCGATTTCTCCTACAATGAGCAGTTCTTC. It is translated as CAWSGAGGGDFSYNEQFF.

This clone showed up just a few times. The chain employs TRBV9 and TRBJ2-1; 13 bases fit TRBD2. This CDR3 comprises 16 residues. V dropped 4 bases and J dropped 8; count of bases not matched to a gene: 9. The V gene's germline CDR1 is SGDLS and CDR2 YYNGEE. The CDR3 protein is CASSPAGTSGNYEQFF. The CDR3, as DNA: TGTGCCAGCAGCCCCGCGGGGACTAGCGGGAACTATGAGCAGTTCTTC.

This clone was observed once. V and J are TRBV21-1 and TRBJ2-5; no DNA check was done on the table's D call, TRBD2. TRBV21-1 is a pseudogene segment. CDR3 length: 18 residues. In DNA form, the CDR3 reads TGTGCCAGCAGCAAAGGCCTCCTGGACGGGAGGGCACGAGAGACCCAGTACTTC. Amino acid sequence: CASSKGLLDGRARETQYF.

The chain recombines TRBV6-5 with TRBJ1-6; 10 bases align to TRBD1. The CDR3 is 16 residues long. V lost 0 bases to trimming and J lost 10 bases; unmatched junction nucleotides: 6. CDR1 MNHEY and CDR2 SVGAGI come from the germline V gene. The CDR3: CASSYSGTGANSPLHF. CDR3 bases: TGTGCCAGCAGTTACTCCGGGACAGGGGCGAACTCACCCCTCCACTTT.

This chain connects TRBV4-2 to TRBJ2-7; maybe TRBD2 (6 bases). V gave up 3 bases and J gave up 5 bases, with 23 bases separating them. The CDR3 sequence is 17 residues long. Germline loops: CDR1 LGHNA, CDR2 YNFKEQ. The CDR3 loop reads CASSQRGIVGGEDEQYF. CDR3 DNA: TGTGCCAGCAGCCAGAGGGGTATAGTCGGAGGGGAGGACGAGCAGTACTTC.